This is a list of T cell receptor beta chains from one sample in a study of regulatory T cells in long-lasting Graves disease. TCRdb used MiXCR to reprocess the multiplex PCR reads, holding one entry per CDR3 protein. The table includes 440,000 or so distinct CDR3 sequences, approximately 16% detected once. The sample also formed part of further work on T cells in Graves' hyperthyroidism and ophthalmopathy.

This specimen consisted of peripheral blood mononuclear cells (PBMCs), obtained at new diagnosis, from a patient treated with antithyroid drugs. The receptor set was obtained from a woman aged 25-40 years with Graves disease. CDR3s include the opening cysteine and the closing phenylalanine or tryptophan. A D gene is named only where the DNA matches it firmly. Only part of the rows carry a size: once, few, many, or a class if the clone is expanded.

v_call,clone_size,j_call,d_call,cdr3_nt,cdr3_aa
TRBV7-2,many,TRBJ2-5,TRBD1,TGTGCCAGCAGTTCCCCCCCAGGGGGCGGAGAGACCCAGTACTTC,CASSSPPGGGETQYF
TRBV4-3,NA,TRBJ2-3,NA,TGCGCCAGCAGCGCCCTGGCGGGGCGCACAGATACGCAGTATTTT,CASSALAGRTDTQYF
TRBV30,NA,TRBJ2-5,TRBD1,TGTGCCTGGAGTCCCGGGACAGGGGGGGGAGAGACCCAGTACTTC,CAWSPGTGGGETQYF
TRBV10-3,many,TRBJ2-3,NA,TGTGCCATCAGTGGGGACGGCCCAGATACGCAGTATTTT,CAISGDGPDTQYF
TRBV28,few,TRBJ2-1,TRBD1,TGTGCCAGCAGTTCCCAATCACAGGGGGCGCAGCAGTTCTTC,CASSSQSQGAQQFF
TRBV28,few,TRBJ2-1,NA,TGTGCCAGCAGTTTTTCAACCCTCTCCAATGAGCAGTTCTTC,CASSFSTLSNEQFF
TRBV28,few,TRBJ2-7,TRBD2,TGTGCCAGCAGTTTCTGGACTAGCGGGAGGTACGAGCAGTACTTC,CASSFWTSGRYEQYF
TRBV15,NA,TRBJ2-5,TRBD2,TGTGCCACCAGCAGAGATTGGGAGGGAGGGCGCGAGACCCAGTACTTC,CATSRDWEGGRETQYF
TRBV15,many,TRBJ2-1,NA,TGTGCCACCAGCGGGAGTCCTTTTTACAATGAGCAGTTCTTC,CATSGSPFYNEQFF
TRBV7-3,many,TRBJ2-1,TRBD2,TGTGCCAGCAGCCCCGCCGGGACTAGTATCGGCAGTGAGCAGTTCTTC,CASSPAGTSIGSEQFF
TRBV5-1,NA,TRBJ2-1,NA,TGCGCCAGCAGCGTAAACGACAGAAACAATGAGCAGTTCTTC,CASSVNDRNNEQFF
TRBV24-1,many,TRBJ2-7,NA,TGTGCCACCAGTGCCAGGGACAACTACGAGCAGTACTTC,CATSARDNYEQYF
TRBV5-1,NA,TRBJ2-7,NA,TGCGCCAGCAGCTTGGGGGGGGAATACAGGGGAGGCGAGCAGTACTTC,CASSLGGEYRGGEQYF
TRBV5-5,NA,TRBJ2-7,NA,TGTGCCAGCAGCTCGCCGACGGGATACTGGAGGTACTTC,CASSSPTGYWRYF
TRBV7-2,many,TRBJ2-7,NA,TGTGCCAGCAGCTTAGGTCACGCCGAGCAGTACTTC,CASSLGHAEQYF
TRBV30,many,TRBJ1-3,NA,TGTGCCTGGAGTGCGGGGAACTCTGGAAACACCATATATTTT,CAWSAGNSGNTIYF
TRBV2,many,TRBJ2-3,TRBD1,TGTGCCAGCAGTCTCCGGGACAGGGGGCCAGATACGCAGTATTTT,CASSLRDRGPDTQYF
TRBV10-3,NA,TRBJ2-7,NA,TGTGCCATCTCGAGCGCAGATTCCTACGAGCAGTACTTC,CAISSADSYEQYF
TRBV11-2,many,TRBJ2-3,NA,TGTGCCAGCAGCTTACGGGCTACTGGGGATACGCAGTATTTT,CASSLRATGDTQYF
TRBV30,many,TRBJ2-7,NA,TGTGCCTGGAGTGTATGGGGAGTAACCTACGAGCAGTACTTC,CAWSVWGVTYEQYF
TRBV7-8,many,TRBJ2-3,NA,TGTGCCAGCAGCTTAGCCCCGCAAAGCACAGATACGCAGTATTTT,CASSLAPQSTDTQYF
TRBV4-3,many,TRBJ2-1,NA,TGCGCCAGCAGCCAAGATCTATCGGGCAATGAGCAGTTCTTC,CASSQDLSGNEQFF
TRBV2,many,TRBJ1-4,NA,TGTGCCAGCAAAAACAGGGACAAAGTCCAAAAACTGTTTTTT,CASKNRDKVQKLFF
TRBV20-1,NA,TRBJ1-4,NA,TGCAGTGTTGACCCCCTCGGGGAAAAACTGTTTTTT,CSVDPLGEKLFF
TRBV6-1,few,TRBJ2-4,NA,TGTGCCAGCAGCGCAACATTGGGGGCCAAAAACATTCAGTACTTC,CASSATLGAKNIQYF
TRBV3-1,many,TRBJ2-5,TRBD2,TGTGCCAGCAGCCCGAGGACTAGCGGTGGCCGTCGGGAGACCCAGTACTTC,CASSPRTSGGRRETQYF
TRBV27,few,TRBJ2-1,TRBD2,TGTGCCAGCAGTTTTAGGAGACTAGCGGGGTATGAGCAGTTCTTC,CASSFRRLAGYEQFF
TRBV5-4,NA,TRBJ2-6,NA,TGTGCCAGCAGCCGCGGAATACAGGGAGGACTCTCTGGGGCCAACGTCCTGACTTTC,CASSRGIQGGLSGANVLTF
TRBV10-3,NA,TRBJ1-1,NA,TGTGCCATCAGTGTCGGGCTGACAGGTAAAAACACTGAAGCTTTCTTT,CAISVGLTGKNTEAFF
TRBV5-1,many,TRBJ1-2,NA,TGTGCCAGCAGCTTGGGGACGTCCCCTGGCTACACCTTC,CASSLGTSPGYTF
TRBV7-9,NA,TRBJ1-1,TRBD1,TGTGCCAGCAGCCGAATGGGGACAGCCGAAGCTTTCTTT,CASSRMGTAEAFF
TRBV29-1,NA,TRBJ2-7,NA,TGCAGCGTCCGCATAAGATACGAGCAGTACTTC,CSVRIRYEQYF
TRBV4-1,NA,TRBJ1-5,TRBD1,TGCGCCAGCAGCCAAGGACAGGGGACTGGCAATCAGCCCCAGCATTTT,CASSQGQGTGNQPQHF
TRBV19,NA,TRBJ1-5,NA,TGTGCCAGTAGTAAAGGGGTGGTACAGCCCCAGCATTTT,CASSKGVVQPQHF
TRBV7-8,few,TRBJ2-3,NA,TGTGCCAGCACCTACCTCGGCGGCGCGGATACGCAGTATTTT,CASTYLGGADTQYF
TRBV12-3/TRBV12-4,many,TRBJ1-1,NA,TGTGCCAGCAGGACCTCAGGGGCTTTGGAAGCTTTCTTT,CASRTSGALEAFF
TRBV18,many,TRBJ1-1,NA,TGTGCCAGCTCACCACCTACAGAGATGAACACTGAAGCTTTCTTT,CASSPPTEMNTEAFF
TRBV28,many,TRBJ2-1,TRBD2,TGTGCCAGCAGTTCGACTAGCGGGAGCGCCTACAATGAGCAGTTCTTC,CASSSTSGSAYNEQFF
TRBV6-5,many,TRBJ2-1,TRBD2,TGTGCCAGCAGTTCCCAAACGAGCGGGGGCAATGAGCAGTTCTTC,CASSSQTSGGNEQFF
TRBV28,many,TRBJ2-7,TRBD1,TGTGCCAGCAGTTTAAGTGGGACAGGGACCTACGAGCAGTACTTC,CASSLSGTGTYEQYF
TRBV6-4,NA,TRBJ1-1,NA,TGTGCCAGCAGCACCCAGGCCAACACTGAAGCTTTCTTT,CASSTQANTEAFF
TRBV30,many,TRBJ2-1,NA,TGTGCCGGGGGCGCAAGGGGCGGACGGGCTGAGCAGTTCTTC,CAGGARGGRAEQFF
TRBV7-9,NA,TRBJ2-2,NA,TGTGCCAGCAGTGCGTCAGGAACGAACACCGGGGAGCTGTTTTTT,CASSASGTNTGELFF
TRBV4-2,NA,TRBJ1-2,NA,TGTGCCAGCAGCCAAGAGTACAGCTCTAACTATGGCTACACCTTC,CASSQEYSSNYGYTF
TRBV4-2,NA,TRBJ2-5,NA,TGTGCCAGCAGCCAAGAAGGACAGTTCCAAGAGACCCAGTACTTC,CASSQEGQFQETQYF
TRBV28,few,TRBJ2-5,NA,TGTGCCAGCAGTCTCAGGGGATGGGCAGAGACCCAGTACTTC,CASSLRGWAETQYF